The rows below give T cell receptor beta chains drawn from one sample of a study of CD8 T cells in ankylosing spondylitis. TCRdb independently ran MiXCR on the 5' RACE reads; one entry per CDR3 protein. Of about 240,000 distinct CDR3 sequences in the sample, 8% to 10% were seen once. The sequenced material came from blood, either unsorted or a sorted T cell fraction (not recorded which). All receptors derive from a female donor with ankylosing spondylitis or in good health (not recorded which). Both conserved end residues are part of each CDR3. A D gene is named only where the DNA matches it firmly. The size entry is marked missing in some rows and otherwise reads once, few, many or a size class.

j_call: TRBJ2-3; clone_size: many; v_call: TRBV12-3/TRBV12-4; d_call: .; cdr3_nt: TGTGCCAGCAGCCCCGAACAGACTAGCACAGATACGCAGTATTTT; cdr3_aa: CASSPEQTSTDTQYF
j_call: TRBJ2-1; clone_size: many; v_call: TRBV4-3; d_call: TRBD2; cdr3_nt: TGCGCCAGCAGCCAAGCGGGCGCGCCTAGCGGGAGGGGGTCCTACAATGAGCAGTTCTTC; cdr3_aa: CASSQAGAPSGRGSYNEQFF
j_call: TRBJ2-1; clone_size: .; v_call: TRBV7-2; d_call: .; cdr3_nt: TGTGCCAGCAGCTTATTTTCCGGGAGCTCCTACAATGAGCAGTTCTTC; cdr3_aa: CASSLFSGSSYNEQFF
j_call: TRBJ1-4; clone_size: many; v_call: TRBV7-8; d_call: TRBD1; cdr3_nt: TGTGCCAGCAGCTCGACAGGGAGTAATGAAAAACTGTTTTTT; cdr3_aa: CASSSTGSNEKLFF
j_call: TRBJ1-1; clone_size: many; v_call: TRBV5-1; d_call: .; cdr3_nt: TGCGCCAGCAGCCTCCATGGGGGGCGCACTGAAGCTTTCTTT; cdr3_aa: CASSLHGGRTEAFF
j_call: TRBJ2-7; clone_size: many; v_call: TRBV4-3; d_call: TRBD1; cdr3_nt: TGCGCCAGCAGCCAAGACTCGCCCTCCGGGACAGCTTACGAGCAGTACTTC; cdr3_aa: CASSQDSPSGTAYEQYF
j_call: TRBJ2-2; clone_size: many; v_call: TRBV4-3; d_call: .; cdr3_nt: TGCGCCAGCAGCCAAGGACAACAGGGATCAGCCGGGGAGCTGTTTTTT; cdr3_aa: CASSQGQQGSAGELFF
j_call: TRBJ2-1; clone_size: many; v_call: TRBV7-7; d_call: .; cdr3_nt: TGTGCCAGCAGCCCCTTGACTCCTAATGAGCAGTTCTTC; cdr3_aa: CASSPLTPNEQFF
j_call: TRBJ2-6; clone_size: .; v_call: TRBV7-7; d_call: .; cdr3_nt: TGTGCTAGCAGAACTTGCTCTAAGGCTCGGGCCAACGTCCCGACTTTC; cdr3_aa: CASRTCSKARANVPTF
j_call: TRBJ2-7; clone_size: many; v_call: TRBV20-1; d_call: TRBD2; cdr3_nt: TGCAGTGCTAGTAGCGGGAGATTTCGGGCGGAGCAGTACTTC; cdr3_aa: CSASSGRFRAEQYF
j_call: TRBJ1-2; clone_size: few; v_call: TRBV19; d_call: TRBD1; cdr3_nt: TGTGCCAGTATCGCCCCCGGACAGGCGGCGGTCTATGGCTACACCTTC; cdr3_aa: CASIAPGQAAVYGYTF
j_call: TRBJ2-7; clone_size: many; v_call: TRBV15; d_call: TRBD2; cdr3_nt: TGTGCCACCAGCAGATATAGTAGCGGGAGGAGGGGGACCACCTCCTACGAGCAGTACTTC; cdr3_aa: CATSRYSSGRRGTTSYEQYF
j_call: TRBJ2-7; clone_size: many; v_call: TRBV7-2; d_call: TRBD1; cdr3_nt: TGTGCCAGCAGCCGACTCGGGACAGGGGGCTACGAGCAGTACTTC; cdr3_aa: CASSRLGTGGYEQYF
j_call: TRBJ2-1; clone_size: many; v_call: TRBV24-1; d_call: TRBD2; cdr3_nt: TGTGCCACCAGTGATTTCTTTGCCGGGACTAGCGAGTACAATGAGCAGTTCTTC; cdr3_aa: CATSDFFAGTSEYNEQFF
j_call: TRBJ1-5; clone_size: many; v_call: TRBV6-5; d_call: .; cdr3_nt: TGTGCCAGCAGTTACGGGGTATCTCAGCCCCAGCATTTT; cdr3_aa: CASSYGVSQPQHF
j_call: TRBJ2-1; clone_size: many; v_call: TRBV5-1; d_call: .; cdr3_nt: TGCGCCAGCAGCTTGGAGCTAGGAGGGGGTGGCAATGAGCAGTTCTTC; cdr3_aa: CASSLELGGGGNEQFF
j_call: TRBJ1-2; clone_size: .; v_call: TRBV23-1; d_call: .; cdr3_nt: TGTGCCATCGGCCTGGGGACGGACTATGGCTACACCTTC; cdr3_aa: CAIGLGTDYGYTF
j_call: TRBJ2-3; clone_size: .; v_call: TRBV5-1; d_call: TRBD2; cdr3_nt: TGCGCCAGCAGCATTCTAGCGGATCCTCGCACAGATACGCAGTATTTT; cdr3_aa: CASSILADPRTDTQYF
j_call: TRBJ1-3; clone_size: many; v_call: TRBV12-3/TRBV12-4; d_call: .; cdr3_nt: TGTGCCAGCAGTTTGGGGGTGAGCTCTGGAAACACCATATATTTT; cdr3_aa: CASSLGVSSGNTIYF
j_call: TRBJ1-2; clone_size: few; v_call: TRBV7-2; d_call: TRBD1; cdr3_nt: TGTGCCAGCAGAACGACAGGGGGGCTGGGCTACACCTTC; cdr3_aa: CASRTTGGLGYTF
j_call: TRBJ1-1; clone_size: many; v_call: TRBV6-6; d_call: .; cdr3_nt: TGTGCCAGCGCCCCAGGAGGGACTGAAGCTTTCTTT; cdr3_aa: CASAPGGTEAFF
j_call: TRBJ2-1; clone_size: many; v_call: TRBV10-2; d_call: .; cdr3_nt: TGCGCCAGCCGGGACACCACCTACAATGAGCAGTTCTTC; cdr3_aa: CASRDTTYNEQFF
j_call: TRBJ2-1; clone_size: many; v_call: TRBV20-1; d_call: TRBD2; cdr3_nt: TGCAGTGCTAGAGATACGAGGCGGGAGGGCCCAAATGAGCAGTTCTTC; cdr3_aa: CSARDTRREGPNEQFF
j_call: TRBJ2-2; clone_size: many; v_call: TRBV4-3; d_call: .; cdr3_nt: TGCGCCAGCAGCCAAGAAAGGACGGCAGGGAGAATCGGGGAGCTGTTTTTT; cdr3_aa: CASSQERTAGRIGELFF
j_call: TRBJ2-1; clone_size: many; v_call: TRBV10-1; d_call: TRBD2; cdr3_nt: TGCGCCAGCAGTGAAAGCGGGAGCACTGAGCAGTTCTTC; cdr3_aa: CASSESGSTEQFF
j_call: TRBJ2-3; clone_size: few; v_call: TRBV11-2; d_call: .; cdr3_nt: TGTGCCAGCAGACTCGGGACTCCTCCTGGTACGCAGTATTTT; cdr3_aa: CASRLGTPPGTQYF
j_call: TRBJ2-1; clone_size: many; v_call: TRBV12-3/TRBV12-4; d_call: TRBD2; cdr3_nt: TGTGCCAGCAGTTCGGGACTAGCGGGAGGTGAGCAGTTCTTC; cdr3_aa: CASSSGLAGGEQFF
j_call: TRBJ2-7; clone_size: many; v_call: TRBV12-5; d_call: .; cdr3_nt: TGTGCTAGTGGCCCCTCTTTCTACGAGCAGTACTTC; cdr3_aa: CASGPSFYEQYF
j_call: TRBJ2-1; clone_size: many; v_call: TRBV3-1; d_call: .; cdr3_nt: TGTGCCAGCAGCCACCCCGGGCGGCGGGGCCACGGCAATGAGCAGTTCTTC; cdr3_aa: CASSHPGRRGHGNEQFF
j_call: TRBJ2-1; clone_size: many; v_call: TRBV3-1; d_call: .; cdr3_nt: TGTGCCAGCAGCCAAGAACACTATCAGCGTAGCTCCTACAATGAGCAGTTCTTC; cdr3_aa: CASSQEHYQRSSYNEQFF
j_call: TRBJ1-2; clone_size: many; v_call: TRBV7-2; d_call: .; cdr3_nt: TGTGCCAGCAGCTTCCTGGACCCGTTTCGTGGCTACACCTTC; cdr3_aa: CASSFLDPFRGYTF
j_call: TRBJ2-5; clone_size: .; v_call: TRBV7-2; d_call: .; cdr3_nt: TGTGCCAGCAGCCGGCCCCTGGGGGAGACCCAGTACTTC; cdr3_aa: CASSRPLGETQYF
j_call: TRBJ2-7; clone_size: many; v_call: TRBV5-1; d_call: TRBD1; cdr3_nt: TGCGCCAGCAGCGTCGGGACAGGTACCTACGAGCAGTACTTC; cdr3_aa: CASSVGTGTYEQYF
j_call: TRBJ2-5; clone_size: .; v_call: TRBV5-1; d_call: TRBD2; cdr3_nt: TGCGCCAGCAGCTTGGTCCCTAGCGGACAAGAGACCCAGTACTTC; cdr3_aa: CASSLVPSGQETQYF
j_call: TRBJ2-1; clone_size: many; v_call: TRBV12-3/TRBV12-4; d_call: .; cdr3_nt: TGTGCCAGCAGTTTAAAAGGGGGCAATGAGCAGTTCTTC; cdr3_aa: CASSLKGGNEQFF
j_call: TRBJ2-5; clone_size: many; v_call: TRBV6-1; d_call: .; cdr3_nt: TGTGCCAGCAGTCTCGGGGGCGCGGGAGAGACCCAGTACTTC; cdr3_aa: CASSLGGAGETQYF
j_call: TRBJ2-1; clone_size: few; v_call: TRBV5-4; d_call: TRBD2; cdr3_nt: TGTGCCAGCAGCCCGGGGGGACTAGGACGCAATGAGCAGTTCTTC; cdr3_aa: CASSPGGLGRNEQFF
j_call: TRBJ2-7; clone_size: many; v_call: TRBV20-1; d_call: TRBD2; cdr3_nt: TGCAGTCTACTAGCGGGAGGCACCTACGAGCAGTACTTC; cdr3_aa: CSLLAGGTYEQYF
j_call: TRBJ1-1; clone_size: many; v_call: TRBV12-3/TRBV12-4; d_call: .; cdr3_nt: TGTGCCAGCAGTTTACTTTCAGGTGGGCTGAGCACTGAAGCTTTCTTT; cdr3_aa: CASSLLSGGLSTEAFF
j_call: TRBJ2-5; clone_size: many; v_call: TRBV20-1; d_call: TRBD1; cdr3_nt: TGCAGTGCTTTACAGGGGTCCGAGACCCAGTACTTC; cdr3_aa: CSALQGSETQYF
j_call: TRBJ2-1; clone_size: many; v_call: TRBV5-1; d_call: TRBD2; cdr3_nt: TGCGCCAGCAGCTTGGAAGAGCGGGAGGGAAATGAGCAGTTCTTC; cdr3_aa: CASSLEEREGNEQFF
j_call: TRBJ2-7; clone_size: many; v_call: TRBV28; d_call: .; cdr3_nt: TGTGCCAGCACAGAAAGGGTGGGCTACGAGCAGTACTTC; cdr3_aa: CASTERVGYEQYF
j_call: TRBJ2-3; clone_size: many; v_call: TRBV20-1; d_call: TRBD2; cdr3_nt: TGCAGTGCTAGAGGGGAGCGGGAGGGGAGCACAGATACGCAGTATTTT; cdr3_aa: CSARGEREGSTDTQYF
j_call: TRBJ1-3; clone_size: many; v_call: TRBV12-3/TRBV12-4; d_call: .; cdr3_nt: TGTGCCAGCACTGATGGGACAGGAAACACCATATATTTT; cdr3_aa: CASTDGTGNTIYF
j_call: TRBJ2-1; clone_size: many; v_call: TRBV20-1; d_call: .; cdr3_nt: TGCAGTGCTAGATCCCTGAAGCGGGCCTACAATGAGCAGTTCTTC; cdr3_aa: CSARSLKRAYNEQFF
j_call: TRBJ1-2; clone_size: many; v_call: TRBV29-1; d_call: .; cdr3_nt: TGCAGCGCGACAGATCATCCCGGCGGCTACACCTTC; cdr3_aa: CSATDHPGGYTF
j_call: TRBJ2-2; clone_size: few; v_call: TRBV9; d_call: .; cdr3_nt: TGTGCCAGCAGCCTGGGATCGCATGGGAGCACCGGGGAGCTGTTTTTT; cdr3_aa: CASSLGSHGSTGELFF
j_call: TRBJ2-4; clone_size: many; v_call: TRBV12-3/TRBV12-4; d_call: TRBD2; cdr3_nt: TGTGCCAGCAGTTACGTCTGGGGGGGCATTCAGTACTTC; cdr3_aa: CASSYVWGGIQYF
j_call: TRBJ1-2; clone_size: once; v_call: TRBV27; d_call: TRBD1; cdr3_nt: TGTGCCAGCAGCCCGGGACAGGGAGGAAGCTACACCTTC; cdr3_aa: CASSPGQGGSYTF
j_call: TRBJ1-5; clone_size: many; v_call: TRBV20-1; d_call: .; cdr3_nt: TGCAGTGCTGCTGATACCGGGACCTCGGGGCAGCCCCAGCATTTT; cdr3_aa: CSAADTGTSGQPQHF
j_call: TRBJ2-7; clone_size: many; v_call: TRBV20-1; d_call: TRBD2; cdr3_nt: TGCAGTGCTAGAGATCGGCGGACTAGCGGCCCCTACGAGCAGTACTTC; cdr3_aa: CSARDRRTSGPYEQYF